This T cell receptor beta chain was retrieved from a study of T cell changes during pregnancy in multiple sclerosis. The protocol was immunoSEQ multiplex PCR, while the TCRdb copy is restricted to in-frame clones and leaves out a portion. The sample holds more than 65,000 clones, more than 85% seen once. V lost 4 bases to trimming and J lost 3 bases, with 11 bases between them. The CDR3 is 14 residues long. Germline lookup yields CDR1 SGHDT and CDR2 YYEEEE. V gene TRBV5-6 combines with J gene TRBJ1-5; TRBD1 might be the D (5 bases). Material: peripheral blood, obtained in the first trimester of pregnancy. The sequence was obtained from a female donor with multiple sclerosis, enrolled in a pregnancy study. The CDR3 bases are TGTGCCAGCAGCAAGCCAGGGAACAATCAGCCCCAGCATTTT. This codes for CASSKPGNNQPQHF.